Only one count was recorded for the clone carrying this TCR beta chain. No antigen is known for it. This sample is drawn from a study of T cell repertoires in cytomegalovirus infection. Study-level background: Indications came from public TCR beta signatures; they pointed to CMV infection and to a matching HLA type.

MiXCR, run by TCRdb on the reads, gives a single entry per CDR3 protein. The repertoire consists of 650,000 to 900,000 distinct CDR3 sequences, with approximately 32% occurring once and the leading ten covering about 12%. The germline V gene has CDR1 MNHEY and CDR2 SVGAGI. Trimming left V 6 bases short and J 0 bases short, with 12 bases between. This CDR3 contains 15 residues. Study-wide points: Individuals carrying CMV plus the relevant HLA were identified by cumulative frequency of public TCR beta families.

The TCR comes from a human donor in good health (CMV status not recorded). Some clones in this sample may be carry-over from other donors' samples. This sample comprised cultured CD8+ T cells from PBMCs, obtained from culture after CMV antigen stimulation. The chain has TRBV6-5 and TRBJ1-5; D remains unclear. CDR3 coding DNA: TGTGCCAGCAGCTCCGGGCCTCGTAGCAATCAGCCCCAGCATTTT. Protein product: CASSSGPRSNQPQHF.